These 2 T cell receptor beta chains came from one sample sequenced in a study of CXCR3-negative and CXCR3-positive naive CD8 T cells. Regarding the study as a whole: CXCR3-positive naive cells carried more hydrophobic TRB CDR3s than CXCR3-negative ones.

The study made its TRB cDNA libraries by 5' RACE, adding UMI labels. TCRdb derives one entry per CDR3 protein from the 5' RACE reads, leaving out DNA. Across about 120,000 distinct CDR3 sequences, the top ten clones capture about 0.34% of the sample. Antigens of these TCRs are unknown. The material sequenced was naive CXCR3+ CD8+ T cells from blood. Subset in this sample: CD45RO-CCR7+CD27+CD95- naive CD8+ T cells expressing CXCR3 (TNR3+). The source of these receptors is a human donor in good health. Some clones in this sample may be carry-over from other donors' samples.

V and J are TRBV29-1 and TRBJ2-1; TCRdb reports TRBD1, a call that lacks DNA to check it against. Germline V gene sequence: CDR1 SQVTM, CDR2 ANQGSEA. The CDR3 spans 18 residues. The CDR3 here is CSVEDPVGTVRTYNEQFF.

The chain employs TRBV7-9 and TRBJ2-7; TCRdb returns TRBD1, unconfirmable since there is no DNA. The V gene's germline CDR1 is SEHNR and CDR2 FQNEAQ (reference sequence). This CDR3 comprises 15 residues. Here the CDR3 reads CASSKGQVSSYEQYF.